In its sample, the clone carrying this TCR beta chain was seen once. The data were obtained in a study of blood T cell repertoires in COVID-19. In the authors' workflow: Researchers report that nucleated cell counts were estimated from reference gene primer amplification. Clones were sequenced by immunoSEQ multiplex PCR, and TCRdb holds only the in-frame ones, with some missing. V, J and clone size derive from that table, while D and trimming were established from the DNA sequence. Among 250,000 or so clones listed, 70% to 90% were seen once. The CDR3 length is 13 residues. V was cut by 5 bases and J by 6 bases, with 8 bases left in between. Germline lookup yields CDR1 SEHNR and CDR2 FQNEAQ (reference sequence).

The chain has TRBV7-9 and TRBJ2-6, with D unclear. The sequenced sample was peripheral blood. The TCR was taken from a woman in her twenties or thirties with COVID-19, enrolled during active disease. CDR3 region: CASSLPPANVLTF. The CDR3, as DNA: TGTGCCAGCAGCCTACCCCCGGCCAACGTCCTGACTTTC.